The next 24 T cell receptor beta chains were all read from a single sample in a study of cytomegalovirus exposure and HLA in healthy donors. Primers for the PCR totalled 60 Vbeta and 13 Jbeta. This table comes from immunoSEQ multiplex PCR, and its TCRdb copy is limited to in-frame clones, with some not included. The sample shows about 160,000 clones, roughly three quarters of them seen only once. Sequencing input: PBMCs. These TCRs come from a man between 35 and 55 years old in good health and CMV-seropositive.

The V gene is TRBV4-1, the J gene TRBJ1-1, with D unresolved. Germline assignment: CDR1 MGHRA and CDR2 YSYEKL. The CDR3 has 16 amino acids. With 0 bases removed from V and 0 bases from J, the gap between germline ends came to 11 bases. CDR3 nucleotide sequence: TGCGCCAGCAGCCAAGATATCCAACGGTTGAACACTGAAGCTTTCTTT. It translates to CASSQDIQRLNTEAFF.

The chain carries TRBV7-9 and TRBJ1-2, with D possibly TRBD1 on 6 matching bases. CDR1 and CDR2 (germline): SEHNR, FQNEAQ (reference sequence). The CDR3 covers 13 residues. Trimming took off 5 bases at V and 2 bases at J, with 9 bases between the two ends. The CDR3 coding sequence is TGTGCCAGCAGCACAGGGCTCAACTATGGCTACACCTTC. Its protein product is CASSTGLNYGYTF.

The gene calls are TRBV10-1 and TRBJ2-3, with 10 positions matching TRBD2. The ends lost 4 bases at V and 6 bases at J; junction bases unmatched: 7. Germline V gene data show CDR1 as WNHNN and CDR2 as SYGVQD (reference sequence). The CDR3 is 15 amino acids. The CDR3: CASSGGVAGGDTQYF. The CDR3 DNA sequence: TGCGCCAGCAGTGGCGGGGTAGCGGGGGGTGATACGCAGTATTTT.

The chain joins TRBV4-3 to TRBJ2-1, with no clear D. The CDR3 runs to 13 residues. Trimming took off 2 bases at V and 6 bases at J, with 8 bases between the two ends. Germline CDR1 and CDR2: LGHNA and YSLEER. The CDR3 nucleotides read TGCGCCAGCAGCCAACTCCACTTCAATGAGCAGTTCTTC. Translating gives CASSQLHFNEQFF.

The genes are TRBV4-3 and TRBJ2-3, with 9 bases matching TRBD1. Per the germline V gene, CDR1 is LGHNA and CDR2 is YSLEER. The CDR3 loop spans 16 amino acids. V was pared by 4 bases and J by 3 bases, with 8 bases of the junction left unmatched. CDR3 sequence (DNA): TGCGCCAGCAGCCCTGACGAGGACAGGGGAACAGATACGCAGTATTTT. Amino acids: CASSPDEDRGTDTQYF.

J is TRBJ2-3 and V is TRBV7-3; the D gene is possibly TRBD1 (5 bases). The V end was cut by 5 bases, the J end by 3 bases, with 21 bases between. The CDR3 sequence is 17 residues long. Germline CDR1 and CDR2: SGHTA and FQGTGA. This chain's CDR3 is CASSQRGGRVTTDTQYF. In DNA, the CDR3 is TGTGCCAGCAGCCAAAGGGGCGGAAGGGTGACGACAGATACGCAGTATTTT.

This chain connects TRBV10-3 to TRBJ2-5; TRBD1 matches at 9 bases. V shed 3 bases, J shed 1 base, and the junction held 6 bases outside the gene matches. The CDR3 has 16 residues. Germline assignment: CDR1 ENHRY and CDR2 SYGVKD. CDR3 region: CAISDPTGGGQETQYF. The CDR3 region has the DNA TGTGCCATCAGTGATCCGACAGGGGGAGGCCAAGAGACCCAGTACTTC.

This rearrangement joins TRBV27 to TRBJ2-7, with 8 bases lining up with TRBD1. From germline, CDR1 is MNHEY and CDR2 SMNVEV (reference sequence). This CDR3 has 16 residues. V was pared by 5 bases and J by 0 bases, with 9 bases of the junction left unmatched. The CDR3 loop reads CASSTGQAQASYEQYF. The CDR3, as DNA: TGTGCCAGCAGTACGGGACAGGCTCAGGCCTCCTACGAGCAGTACTTC.

The J gene is TRBJ1-1, the V gene TRBV27, with 8 nucleotides matching TRBD1. The CDR3 totals 16 residues. The ends lost 4 bases at V and 5 bases at J; junction bases unmatched: 12. CDR1 and CDR2 from the germline V gene are MNHEY and SMNVEV (reference sequence). CDR3 DNA: TGTGCCAGCAGTTACAGGGGGATAGGAAGAGCTACTGAAGCTTTCTTT. Translation: CASSYRGIGRATEAFF.

The chain has TRBV7-2 and TRBJ2-5; the match to TRBD2 covers 11 bases. Germline values: CDR1 SGHTA, CDR2 FQGNSA. The CDR3 has 17 amino acids. Germline trimming cut 5 bases from V and 1 base from J; bases unmatched to any gene: 9. CDR3 sequence reads: CASSPGRLAGSQETQYF. The CDR3 DNA reads as TGTGCCAGCAGCCCCGGGCGACTAGCGGGGAGCCAAGAGACCCAGTACTTC.

The chain couples TRBV2 to TRBJ2-5, with D perhaps matching TRBD2 (6 bases). The ends were cut back, 4 bases at V and 0 bases at J, with 9 bases in the middle. This CDR3 has 14 amino acids. CDR1 and CDR2 from the germline V gene are SNHLY and FYNNEI. CDR3 in amino acids: CASSGGLDQETQYF. The DNA for the CDR3 is TGTGCCAGCAGTGGGGGACTCGACCAAGAGACCCAGTACTTC.

In its sample, this clone was seen a few times. The chain links TRBV9 to TRBJ2-1; 10 nucleotides match TRBD1. Looked up from germline, CDR1 is SGDLS and CDR2 is YYNGEE. This CDR3 has 16 amino acids. After removal of 0 bases from V and 1 base from J, the junction contained 1 base not matched to a gene. The CDR3 here is CASSVVGQGSYNEQFF. In nucleotides, the CDR3 is TGTGCCAGCAGCGTAGTGGGACAGGGGTCCTACAATGAGCAGTTCTTC.

The chain employs TRBV28 and TRBJ1-6; 7 bases line up with TRBD1. The V and J ends lost 4 bases and 4 bases, in that order; junction bases with no gene match: 7. The V gene's germline CDR1 is MDHEN and CDR2 SYDVKM. The length of the CDR3 is 16 residues. The CDR3 sequence: CASSWVRGQYNSPLHF. The CDR3 nucleotides are TGTGCCAGCAGTTGGGTAAGGGGACAGTATAATTCACCCCTCCACTTT. Full variable domain (missing parts from reference TRBV28 and TRBJ1-6): DVKVTQSSRYLVKRTGEKVFLECVQDMDHENMFWYRQDPGLGLRLIYFSYDVKMKEKGDIPEGYSVSREKKERFSLILESASTNQTSMYLCASSWVRGQYNSPLHFGNGTRLTVT.

The chain has TRBV7-8 and TRBJ2-7, with D tentatively TRBD2 (6 bases). V lost 3 bases and J lost 6, with 21 bases in between. The CDR3 has 16 amino acids. Germline CDR1 and CDR2: SGHVS and FQNEAQ. This chain's CDR3 is CASSFYERAMLGEQYF. CDR3 nucleotides: TGTGCCAGCAGCTTTTATGAGCGGGCGATGCTGGGCGAGCAGTACTTC. Drawing the rest from reference TRBV7-8 and TRBJ2-7, the complete variable domain is GAGVSQSPRYKVAKRGQDVALRCDPISGHVSLFWYQQALGQGPEFLTYFQNEAQLDKSGLPSDRFFAERPEGSVSTLKIQRTQQEDSAVYLCASSFYERAMLGEQYFGPGTRLTVT.

The J gene is TRBJ2-3, the V gene TRBV6-6; the D is unclear. Trimming removed 6 bases from V and 0 bases from J, with 10 bases in between. This CDR3 spans 14 amino acids. Per the germline V gene, CDR1 is MNHNY and CDR2 is SVGAGI (reference sequence). CDR3 loop: CASRLALSTDTQYF. In nucleotides, the CDR3 is TGTGCCAGCAGATTAGCCCTAAGCACAGATACGCAGTATTTT.

V usage is TRBV19 and J usage is TRBJ1-4; 7 nucleotides match TRBD1. In germline, CDR1 is LNHDA, CDR2 SQIVND (reference sequence). The V segment lost 6 bases and the J segment 5 bases; nucleotides outside the gene matches: 3. The CDR3 totals 13 residues. The CDR3 nucleotides are TGTGCCAGTAGGACAGGGAGAAATGAAAAACTGTTTTTT. Translated: CASRTGRNEKLFF.

The chain couples TRBV11-2 to TRBJ1-2, with D possibly being TRBD1 (5 bases). The CDR3 has 13 residues. The V and J ends lost 3 bases and 8 bases respectively, with 13 bases between them. Germline CDR1 is SGHAT and CDR2 is FQNNGV. As DNA, the CDR3 is TGTGCCAGCAGCTTCAGGGCGCTCGGCGGCTACACCTTC. It specifies CASSFRALGGYTF.

The gene calls are TRBV7-2 and TRBJ2-1; maybe TRBD1 (6 bases). The V end lost 0 bases, the J end lost 9 bases, and 9 bases lay between the germline ends. CDR1 is SGHTA and CDR2 is FQGNSA in the germline V gene. The CDR3 loop spans 13 amino acids. For the CDR3, the DNA is TGTGCCAGCAGCTTAGCGCTGGGGGCTGAGCAGTTCTTC. This sequence encodes CASSLALGAEQFF.

The genes are TRBV7-9 and TRBJ2-7, with a weak D call TRBD1 (5 bases). The V and J ends lost 1 base and 3 bases respectively, with 13 bases between them. The germline CDR1 and CDR2 sequences are SEHNR and FQNEAQ (reference sequence). The CDR3 sequence is 15 residues long. DNA of the CDR3: TGTGCCAGCAGCTTAGTCCAGGGCTCTCGCTACGAGCAGTACTTC. Translated: CASSLVQGSRYEQYF. The full variable domain, rest sourced from reference TRBV7-9 and TRBJ2-7, is DTGVSQNPRHKITKRGQNVTFRCDPISEHNRLYWYRQTLGQGPEFLTYFQNEAQLEKSRLLSDRFSAERPKGSFSTLEIQRTEQGDSAMYLCASSLVQGSRYEQYFGPGTRLTVT.

The gene calls are TRBV11-2 and TRBJ2-7; a possible D gene is TRBD2 (6 bases). Germline CDR1 is SGHAT and CDR2 is FQNNGV. The CDR3 totals 14 residues. Trimming left V 1 base short and J 4 bases short, with 11 bases between. This CDR3 is CASSLAGTPYEQYF. DNA for the CDR3: TGTGCCAGCAGCTTAGCAGGGACTCCTTACGAGCAGTACTTC.

V gene TRBV9 combines with J gene TRBJ2-4; TRBD2 agrees at 8 bases. The junction had 13 bases not matched to a gene; V was cut back by 0 bases and J by 5 bases. There are 18 residues in the CDR3. Germline CDR1 SGDLS, CDR2 YYNGEE. The CDR3 loop is CASSVAGRGSGAQNIQYF. DNA of the CDR3: TGTGCCAGCAGCGTAGCGGGGAGGGGTAGCGGGGCTCAAAACATTCAGTACTTC.

This clone showed up just once. The chain recombines TRBV4-2 with TRBJ1-4; 7 bases map to TRBD1. Looked up from germline, CDR1 is LGHNA and CDR2 is YNFKEQ. CDR3 length: 16 residues. Trimming removed 2 bases from V and 6 bases from J; junction bases left unmatched: 9. CDR3 sequence (DNA): TGTGCCAGCAGCCAACTAGACAGGGCTGGAGATGAAAAACTGTTTTTT. This gives the protein CASSQLDRAGDEKLFF.

The CDR3: CASRTKGDEQFF. The CDR3 bases are TGTGCCAGCAGGACAAAAGGCGATGAGCAGTTCTTC. V usage is TRBV6-6 and J usage is TRBJ2-1, with D unresolved. In germline, CDR1 is MNHNY, CDR2 SVGAGI (reference sequence). The germline V and J ends were trimmed by 6 bases and 8 bases, with 11 bases remaining between them. CDR3 size: 12 residues.

This clone was detected only a few times. The J gene is TRBJ2-3, the V gene TRBV11-2; TRBD2 matches at 9 bases. The V and J ends lost 2 bases and 4 bases, in that order; junction bases with no gene match: 4. The germline gives CDR1 SGHAT, CDR2 FQNNGV. The CDR3 totals 15 residues. In DNA, the CDR3 is TGTGCCAGCAGCTTACGCGGGGGGGCGGCAGATACGCAGTATTTT. Its translation is CASSLRGGAADTQYF.